The entry that follows covers one TCR beta chain sequence. Its antigen is undetermined. This sample is drawn from a study of cytomegalovirus exposure and HLA in healthy donors. Broader study findings: CMV serostatus was the sole immune exposure information available. Rare TCR sequences predominated, though certain public TCRs were found in many donors.

These donors counted as nominally healthy when sampled, but unrecorded immune exposures were likely. Both 60 Vbeta primers and 13 Jbeta primers went into the PCR. Some clones are missing from TCRdb's copy, which holds only in-frame ones; the method was immunoSEQ multiplex PCR. The data show around 95,000 clones, around 67% seen once. With V trimmed by 0 bases and J by 2 bases, 2 bases remained unmatched. This CDR3 contains 15 residues. The germline CDR1 and CDR2 sequences are KGHSY and FQNENV. The clonotype comes from a male donor in good health and CMV-seronegative. Sample: PBMCs. The chain carries TRBV16 and TRBJ1-1; 8 nucleotides match TRBD1. CDR3 in amino acids: CASSQSTGGNTEAFF. In DNA, the CDR3 is TGTGCCAGCAGCCAATCAACAGGGGGAAACACTGAAGCTTTCTTT.